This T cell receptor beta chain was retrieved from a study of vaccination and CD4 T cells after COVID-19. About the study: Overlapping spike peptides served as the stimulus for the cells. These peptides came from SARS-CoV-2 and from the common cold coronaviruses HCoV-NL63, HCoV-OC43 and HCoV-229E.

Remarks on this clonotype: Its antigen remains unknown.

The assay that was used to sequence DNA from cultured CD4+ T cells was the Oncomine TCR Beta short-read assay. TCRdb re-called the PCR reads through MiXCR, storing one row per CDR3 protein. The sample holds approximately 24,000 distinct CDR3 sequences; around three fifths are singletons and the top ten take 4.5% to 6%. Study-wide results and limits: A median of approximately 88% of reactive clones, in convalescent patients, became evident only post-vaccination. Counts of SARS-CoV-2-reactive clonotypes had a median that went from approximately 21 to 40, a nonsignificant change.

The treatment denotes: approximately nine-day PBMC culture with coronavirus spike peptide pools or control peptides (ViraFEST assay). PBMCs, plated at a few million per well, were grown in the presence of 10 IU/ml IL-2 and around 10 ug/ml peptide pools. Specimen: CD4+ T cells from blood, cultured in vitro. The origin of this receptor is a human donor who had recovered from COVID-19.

The chain's CDR3 is CAAQGSSEAFF. The CDR3 coding sequence is TGTGCCGCGCAGGGCTCCTCTGAAGCTTTCTTT. The chain couples TRBV30 to TRBJ1-1, with a weak D call TRBD1 (5 bases). The CDR3 has 11 amino acids. The germline CDR1 and CDR2 sequences are GTSNPN and SVGIG (reference sequence). V lost 8 bases to trimming and J lost 6 bases, with 13 bases between them.